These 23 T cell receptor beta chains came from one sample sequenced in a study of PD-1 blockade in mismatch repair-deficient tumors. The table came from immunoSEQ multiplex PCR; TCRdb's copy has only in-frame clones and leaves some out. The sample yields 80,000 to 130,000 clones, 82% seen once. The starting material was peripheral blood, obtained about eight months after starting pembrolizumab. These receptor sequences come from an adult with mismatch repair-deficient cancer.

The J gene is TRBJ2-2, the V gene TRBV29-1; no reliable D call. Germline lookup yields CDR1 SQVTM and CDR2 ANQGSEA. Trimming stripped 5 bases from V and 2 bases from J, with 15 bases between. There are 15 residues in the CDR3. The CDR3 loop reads CSVMSGATNTGELFF. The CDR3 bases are TGCAGCGTTATGTCAGGAGCGACCAACACCGGGGAGCTGTTTTTT.

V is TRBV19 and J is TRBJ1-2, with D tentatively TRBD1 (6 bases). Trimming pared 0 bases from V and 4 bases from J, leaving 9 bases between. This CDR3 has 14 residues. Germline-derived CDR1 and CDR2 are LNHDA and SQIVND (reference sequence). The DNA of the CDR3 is TGTGCCAGTAGTATAGAAAGGACAGTCTATGGCTACACCTTC. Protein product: CASSIERTVYGYTF.

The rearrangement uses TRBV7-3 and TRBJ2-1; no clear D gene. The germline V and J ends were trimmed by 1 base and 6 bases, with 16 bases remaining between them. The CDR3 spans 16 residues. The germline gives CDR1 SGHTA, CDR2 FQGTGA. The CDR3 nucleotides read TGTGCCAGCAGCTTAAAGGCCGGCGCTCGAGGCAATGAGCAGTTCTTC. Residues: CASSLKAGARGNEQFF.

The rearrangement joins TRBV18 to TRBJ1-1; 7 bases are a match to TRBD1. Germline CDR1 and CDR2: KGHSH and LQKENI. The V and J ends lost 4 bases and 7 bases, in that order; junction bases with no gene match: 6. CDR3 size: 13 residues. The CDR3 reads CASSRDSSFEAFF. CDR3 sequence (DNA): TGTGCCAGCTCACGGGACAGCAGTTTTGAAGCTTTCTTT. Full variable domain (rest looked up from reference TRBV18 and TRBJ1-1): NAGVMQNPRHLVRRRGQEARLRCSPMKGHSHVYWYRQLPEEGLKFMVYLQKENIIDESGMPKERFSAEFPKEGPSILRIQQVVRGDSAAYFCASSRDSSFEAFFGQGTRLTVV.

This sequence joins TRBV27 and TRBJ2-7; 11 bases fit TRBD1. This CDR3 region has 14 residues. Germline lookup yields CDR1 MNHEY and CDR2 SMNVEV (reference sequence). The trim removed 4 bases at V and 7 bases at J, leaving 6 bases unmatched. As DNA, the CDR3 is TGTGCCAGCAGTTGGACAGGGGGCCGCTCAGAGCAGTACTTC. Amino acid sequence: CASSWTGGRSEQYF.

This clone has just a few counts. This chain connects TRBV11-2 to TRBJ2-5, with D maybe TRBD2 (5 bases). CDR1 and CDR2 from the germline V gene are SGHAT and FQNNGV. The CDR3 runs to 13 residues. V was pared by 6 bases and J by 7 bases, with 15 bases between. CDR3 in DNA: TGTGCCAGCAGGAGGATGGGGAGAGCGACCCAGTACTTC. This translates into CASRRMGRATQYF.

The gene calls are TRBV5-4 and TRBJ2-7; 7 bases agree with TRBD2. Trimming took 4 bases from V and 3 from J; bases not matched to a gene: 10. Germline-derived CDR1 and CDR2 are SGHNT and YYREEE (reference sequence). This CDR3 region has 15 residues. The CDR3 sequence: CASSPALAANYEQYF. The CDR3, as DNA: TGTGCCAGCAGCCCAGCCCTAGCGGCCAACTACGAGCAGTACTTC. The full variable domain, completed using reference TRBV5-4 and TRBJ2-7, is ETGVTQSPTHLIKTRGQQVTLRCSSQSGHNTVSWYQQALGQGPQFIFQYYREEENGRGNFPPRFSGLQFPNYSSELNVNALELDDSALYLCASSPALAANYEQYFGPGTRLTVT.

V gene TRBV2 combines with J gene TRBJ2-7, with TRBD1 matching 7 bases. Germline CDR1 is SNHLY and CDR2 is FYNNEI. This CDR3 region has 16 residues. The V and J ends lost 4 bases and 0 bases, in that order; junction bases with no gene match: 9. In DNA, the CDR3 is TGTGCCAGCAGTGCCATATGGACAGGAAGCTCCTACGAGCAGTACTTC. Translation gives CASSAIWTGSSYEQYF.

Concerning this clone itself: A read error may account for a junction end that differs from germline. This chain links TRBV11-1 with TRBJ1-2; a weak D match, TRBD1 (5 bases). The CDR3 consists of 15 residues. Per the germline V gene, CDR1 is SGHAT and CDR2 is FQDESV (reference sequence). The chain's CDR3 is CASNLGAGNDYGYTF. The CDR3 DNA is TGTGCCAGCAACTTAGGGGCAGGGAACGACTATGGCTACACCTTC.

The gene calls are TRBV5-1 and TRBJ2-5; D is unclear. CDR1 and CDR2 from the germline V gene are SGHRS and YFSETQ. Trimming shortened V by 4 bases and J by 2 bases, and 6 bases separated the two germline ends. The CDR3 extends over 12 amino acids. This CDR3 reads CASSRAQETQYF. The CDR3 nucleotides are TGCGCCAGCAGCAGGGCGCAAGAGACCCAGTACTTC.

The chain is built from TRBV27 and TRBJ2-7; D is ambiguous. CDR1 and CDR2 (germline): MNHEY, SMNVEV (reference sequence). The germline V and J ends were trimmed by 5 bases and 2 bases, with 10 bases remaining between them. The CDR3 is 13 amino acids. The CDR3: CASSGPGPYEQYF. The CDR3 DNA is TGTGCCAGCAGTGGGCCGGGCCCCTACGAGCAGTACTTC.

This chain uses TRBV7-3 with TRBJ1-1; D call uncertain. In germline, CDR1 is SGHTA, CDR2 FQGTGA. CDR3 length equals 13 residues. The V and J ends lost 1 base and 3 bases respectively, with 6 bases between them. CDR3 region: CASSLRVDTEAFF. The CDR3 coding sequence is TGTGCCAGCAGCTTAAGGGTTGACACTGAAGCTTTCTTT.

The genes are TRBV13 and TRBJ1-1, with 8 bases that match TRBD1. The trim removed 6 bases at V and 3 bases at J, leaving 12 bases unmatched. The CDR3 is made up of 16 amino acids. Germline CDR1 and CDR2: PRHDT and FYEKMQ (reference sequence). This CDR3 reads CASRGSLRGLYTEAFF. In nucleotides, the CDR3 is TGTGCCAGCAGGGGCTCCCTCAGGGGGCTCTACACTGAAGCTTTCTTT.

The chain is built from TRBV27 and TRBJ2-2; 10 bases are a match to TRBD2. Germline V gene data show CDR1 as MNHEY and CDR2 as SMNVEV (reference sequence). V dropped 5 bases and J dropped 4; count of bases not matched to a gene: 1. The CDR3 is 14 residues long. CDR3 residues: CASSLAGVTGELFF. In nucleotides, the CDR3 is TGTGCCAGCAGTCTAGCGGGAGTCACCGGGGAGCTGTTTTTT.

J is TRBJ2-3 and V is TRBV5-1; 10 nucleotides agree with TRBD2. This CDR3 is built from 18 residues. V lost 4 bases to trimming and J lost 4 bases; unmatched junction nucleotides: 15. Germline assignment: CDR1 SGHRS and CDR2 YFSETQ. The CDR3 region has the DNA TGCGCCAGCAGCAATCCAGCCCTAGCGGGAGCTGACGCAGATACGCAGTATTTT. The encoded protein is CASSNPALAGADADTQYF.

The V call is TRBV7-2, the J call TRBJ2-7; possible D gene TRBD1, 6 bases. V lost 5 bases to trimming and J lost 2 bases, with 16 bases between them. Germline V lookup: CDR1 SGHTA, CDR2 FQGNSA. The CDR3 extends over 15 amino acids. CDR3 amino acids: CASSPLLTGTYEQYF. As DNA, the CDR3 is TGTGCCAGCAGCCCCTTATTGACAGGAACCTACGAGCAGTACTTC.

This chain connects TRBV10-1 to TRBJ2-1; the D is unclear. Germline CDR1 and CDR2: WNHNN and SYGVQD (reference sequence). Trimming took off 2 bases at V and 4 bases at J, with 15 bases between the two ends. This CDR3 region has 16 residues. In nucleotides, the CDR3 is TGCGCCAGCAGTGAGGCGGCCGTTTTTGGATACAATGAGCAGTTCTTC. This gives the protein CASSEAAVFGYNEQFF.

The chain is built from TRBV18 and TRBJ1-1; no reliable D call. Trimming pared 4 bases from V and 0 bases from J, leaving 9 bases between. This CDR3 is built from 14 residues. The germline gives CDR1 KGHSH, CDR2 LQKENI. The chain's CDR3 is CASSRLQMNTEAFF. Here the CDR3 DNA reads TGTGCCAGCTCACGCCTGCAGATGAACACTGAAGCTTTCTTT.

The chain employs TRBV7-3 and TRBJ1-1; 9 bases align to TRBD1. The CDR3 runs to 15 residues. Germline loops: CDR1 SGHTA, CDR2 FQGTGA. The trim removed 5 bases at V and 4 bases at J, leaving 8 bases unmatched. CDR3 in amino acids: CASSPAPTGGTEAFF. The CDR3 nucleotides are TGTGCCAGCAGCCCCGCCCCGACAGGGGGCACTGAAGCTTTCTTT.

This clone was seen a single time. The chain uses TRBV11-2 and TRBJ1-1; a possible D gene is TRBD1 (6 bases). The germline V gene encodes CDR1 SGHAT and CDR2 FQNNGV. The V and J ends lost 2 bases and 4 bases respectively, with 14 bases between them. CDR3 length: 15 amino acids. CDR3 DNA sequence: TGTGCCAGCAGCTTAAATGGGGGGCTTGGCACTGAAGCTTTCTTT. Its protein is CASSLNGGLGTEAFF. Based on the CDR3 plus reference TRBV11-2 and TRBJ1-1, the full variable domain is EAGVAQSPRYKIIEKRQSVAFWCNPISGHATLYWYQQILGQGPKLLIQFQNNGVVDDSQLPKDRFSAERLKGVDSTLKIQPAKLEDSAVYLCASSLNGGLGTEAFFGQGTRLTVV.

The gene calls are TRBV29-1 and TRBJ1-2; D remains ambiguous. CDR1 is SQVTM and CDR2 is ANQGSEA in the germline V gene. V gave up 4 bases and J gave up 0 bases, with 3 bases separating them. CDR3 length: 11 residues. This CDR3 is CSVGSNYGYTF. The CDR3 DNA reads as TGCAGCGTTGGTTCTAACTATGGCTACACCTTC.

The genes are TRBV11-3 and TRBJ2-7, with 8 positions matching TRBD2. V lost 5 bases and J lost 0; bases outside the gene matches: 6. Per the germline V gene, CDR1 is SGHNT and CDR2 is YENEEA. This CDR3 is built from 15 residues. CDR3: CASSTPSGSSYEQYF. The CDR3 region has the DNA TGTGCCAGCAGCACACCAAGCGGGAGCTCCTACGAGCAGTACTTC.

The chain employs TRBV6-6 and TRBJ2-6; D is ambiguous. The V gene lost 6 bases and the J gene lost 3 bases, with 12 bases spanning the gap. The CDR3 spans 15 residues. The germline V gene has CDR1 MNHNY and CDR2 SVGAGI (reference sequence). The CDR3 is CASSRTRSGANVLTF. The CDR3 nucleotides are TGTGCCAGCAGCCGAACCCGGAGTGGGGCCAACGTCCTGACTTTC.